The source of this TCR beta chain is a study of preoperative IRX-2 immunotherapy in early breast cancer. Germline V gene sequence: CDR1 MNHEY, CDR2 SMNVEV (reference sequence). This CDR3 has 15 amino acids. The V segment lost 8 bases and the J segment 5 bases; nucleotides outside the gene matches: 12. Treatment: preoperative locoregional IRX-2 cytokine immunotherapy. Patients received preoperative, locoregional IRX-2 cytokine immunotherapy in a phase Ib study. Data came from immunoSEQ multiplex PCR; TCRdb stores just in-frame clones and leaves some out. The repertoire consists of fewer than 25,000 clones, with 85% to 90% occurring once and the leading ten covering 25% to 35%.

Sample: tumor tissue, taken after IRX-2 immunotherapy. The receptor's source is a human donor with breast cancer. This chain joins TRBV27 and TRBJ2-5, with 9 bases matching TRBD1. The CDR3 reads CASATGQGILETQYF. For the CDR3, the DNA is TGTGCCAGCGCGACAGGACAGGGGATTTTGGAGACCCAGTACTTC.